This T cell receptor beta chain appears in the sequencing data of a study of cytomegalovirus exposure and HLA in healthy donors. Whole-study findings and limits: Some V segments, TRBV6-2 and TRBV6-3 among them, were indistinguishable and were therefore excluded. Follow-up analysis later connected one missense variant in DCLRE1C with trimming of TCR beta V- and J-genes.

Primers for the PCR totalled 60 Vbeta and 13 Jbeta. The data were produced by immunoSEQ multiplex PCR, yet TCRdb's version contains in-frame clones alone and is incomplete. This sample yields roughly 200,000 clones, of which around 88% are seen a single time; around 0.34% belongs to the top ten. For this clone: As yet, its antigen is unknown.

Trimming took 5 bases from V and 4 from J; bases not matched to a gene: 7. CDR1 and CDR2 (germline): SGHTA, FQGTGA. The CDR3 extends over 15 amino acids. The sequenced sample was PBMCs. The receptor's source is a woman in her twenties or thirties in good health and CMV-seronegative. The chain is built from TRBV7-3 and TRBJ2-5, with 10 bases fitting TRBD1. CDR3 sequence: CASSLMGQGSETQYF. The DNA of the CDR3 is TGTGCCAGCAGCCTCATGGGACAGGGGTCAGAGACCCAGTACTTC.